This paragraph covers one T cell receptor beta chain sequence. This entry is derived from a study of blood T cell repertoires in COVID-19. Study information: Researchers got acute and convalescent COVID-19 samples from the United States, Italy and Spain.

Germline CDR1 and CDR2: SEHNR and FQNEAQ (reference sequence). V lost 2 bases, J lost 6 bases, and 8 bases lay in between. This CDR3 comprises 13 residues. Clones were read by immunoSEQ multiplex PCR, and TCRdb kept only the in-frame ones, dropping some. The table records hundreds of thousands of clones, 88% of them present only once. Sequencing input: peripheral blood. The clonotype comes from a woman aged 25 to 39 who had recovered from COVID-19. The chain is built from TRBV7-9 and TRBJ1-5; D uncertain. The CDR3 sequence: CASSLSRGQPQHF. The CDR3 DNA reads TGTGCCAGCAGCTTAAGTCGGGGTCAGCCCCAGCATTTT.